This TCR beta chain derives from a study of blood T cell repertoires in COVID-19. Only in-frame clones appear in the TCRdb table, and some are missing; sequencing was by immunoSEQ multiplex PCR. The repertoire consists of some 200,000 clones, with about four fifths occurring once and the leading ten covering 11%. The clonotype originates from a woman between 40 and 50 years old with COVID-19, enrolled during active disease. Source material: peripheral blood.

CDR3 coding DNA: TGTGCCAGCAGCTTAGCCGTCCGGGACAGGGGACAAGAGACCCAGTACTTC. This sequence encodes CASSLAVRDRGQETQYF. The chain links TRBV7-8 to TRBJ2-5; 10 nucleotides line up with TRBD1. This CDR3 is built from 17 residues. Germline V CDR1 and CDR2: SGHVS, FQNEAQ. V shed 0 bases, J shed 2 bases, and the junction held 6 bases outside the gene matches.